Sequencing of this TCR beta chain was carried out in a study of human T cells and chemical hapten exposure. The overall study: For the approximately 25-week duration of the study, patients were given weekly doses of diphenylcyclopropenone on the scalp. Affected patients, primarily female, had alopecia areata, totalis or universalis. Study-level results: Because all patients had alopecia, their immune responses might differ from healthy ones. Controls had significantly fewer large CDR3 similarity clusters than were formed by expanded TCRs.

TCRdb fed the RACE reads into MiXCR, producing one record per CDR3 protein. The data hold fewer than 200,000 distinct CDR3 sequences, with approximately 29% observed a single time. Time point here: pre-sensitization, week 0. Treatment: therapeutic diphenylcyclopropenone sensitization with weekly scalp DPC. This clonotype has more than one count but fewer than ten. What it binds is not known. V was cut by 5 bases and J by 6 bases, with 17 bases left in between. The CDR3 is 15 residues long. CDR1 and CDR2 (germline): LGHNA, YNFKEQ. This sequence was found in a woman aged 30 to 39 with alopecia areata. Some clones in this sample may be carry-over from other donors' samples. The chain links TRBV4-2 to TRBJ2-1, with D perhaps TRBD2 (6 bases). Sequences were derived from whole blood, sampled in connection with sensitization to the hapten diphenylcyclopropenone (DPC). Here the CDR3 reads CASSSPTGVGNEQFF. The CDR3, as DNA: TGTGCCAGCAGCTCTCCAACGGGGGTTGGCAATGAGCAGTTCTTC.